A single T cell receptor beta chain is shown here with its context. The sample originates from a study of PD-1 blockade in classical Hodgkin lymphoma. Study context: A 3 mg/kg intravenous dose of nivolumab was received by patients every 2 weeks.

With no exception, relapse followed autologous stem cell transplantation in all patients, and brentuximab vedotin exposure varied. This CDR3 comprises 9 residues. Germline V gene data show CDR1 as SGHRS and CDR2 as YFSETQ. Trimming removed 4 bases at V and 10 bases at J, with 6 bases between. Profiled with immunoSEQ multiplex PCR; TCRdb holds only in-frame clones, not every one. The sample shows roughly 61,000 clones, approximately 89% of them seen only once. The source is a human donor with classical Hodgkin lymphoma. Specimen: peripheral blood mononuclear cells (PBMCs), collected before the second cycle of nivolumab. V and J are TRBV5-1 and TRBJ2-7; D is uncertain. The CDR3 loop is CASSKDQYF. The CDR3 bases are TGCGCCAGCAGCAAAGACCAGTACTTC.